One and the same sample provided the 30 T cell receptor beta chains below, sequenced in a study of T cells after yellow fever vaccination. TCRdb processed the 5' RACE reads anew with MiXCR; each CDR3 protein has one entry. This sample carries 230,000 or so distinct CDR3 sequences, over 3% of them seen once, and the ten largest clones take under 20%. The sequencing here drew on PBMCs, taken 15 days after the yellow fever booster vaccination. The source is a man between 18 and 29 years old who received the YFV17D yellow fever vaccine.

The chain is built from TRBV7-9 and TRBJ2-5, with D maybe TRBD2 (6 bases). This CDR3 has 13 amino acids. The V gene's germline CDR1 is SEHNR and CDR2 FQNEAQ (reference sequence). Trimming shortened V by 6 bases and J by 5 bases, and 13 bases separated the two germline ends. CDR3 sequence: CASSTGTWETQYF. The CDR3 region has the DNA TGTGCCAGCAGTACCGGGACTTGGGAGACCCAGTACTTC.

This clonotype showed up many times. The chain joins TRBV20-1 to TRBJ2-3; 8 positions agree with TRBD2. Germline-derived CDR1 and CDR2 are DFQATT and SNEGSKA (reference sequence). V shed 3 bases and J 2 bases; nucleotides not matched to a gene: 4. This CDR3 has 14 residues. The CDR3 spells CSASGGGNTDTQYF. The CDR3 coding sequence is TGCAGTGCTAGTGGCGGGGGGAACACAGATACGCAGTATTTT.

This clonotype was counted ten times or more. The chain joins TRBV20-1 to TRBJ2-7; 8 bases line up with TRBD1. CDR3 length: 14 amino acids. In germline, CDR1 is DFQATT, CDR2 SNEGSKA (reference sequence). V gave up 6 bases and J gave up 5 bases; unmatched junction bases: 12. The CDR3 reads CSAKSRTGLDEQYF. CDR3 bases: TGCAGTGCGAAAAGTCGGACAGGGCTCGACGAGCAGTACTTC.

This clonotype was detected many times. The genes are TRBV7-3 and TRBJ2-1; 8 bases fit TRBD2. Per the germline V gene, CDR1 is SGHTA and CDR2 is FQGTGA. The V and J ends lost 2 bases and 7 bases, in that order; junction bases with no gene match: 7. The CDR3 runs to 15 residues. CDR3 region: CASSLVAGPSNEQFF. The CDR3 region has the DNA TGTGCCAGCAGCTTAGTAGCGGGGCCGTCAAATGAGCAGTTCTTC.

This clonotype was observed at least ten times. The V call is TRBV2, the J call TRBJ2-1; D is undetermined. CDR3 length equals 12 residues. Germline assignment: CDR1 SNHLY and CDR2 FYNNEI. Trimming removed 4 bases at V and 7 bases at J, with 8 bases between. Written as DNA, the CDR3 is TGTGCCAGCAGTGGGATGGAAAATGAGCAGTTCTTC. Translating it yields CASSGMENEQFF.

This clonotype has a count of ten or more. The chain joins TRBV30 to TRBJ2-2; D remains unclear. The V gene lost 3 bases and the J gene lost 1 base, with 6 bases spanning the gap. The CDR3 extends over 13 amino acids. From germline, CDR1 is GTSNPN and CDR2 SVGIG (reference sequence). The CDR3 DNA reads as TGTGCCTGGAGGCACAGGAACACCGGGGAGCTGTTTTTT. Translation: CAWRHRNTGELFF.

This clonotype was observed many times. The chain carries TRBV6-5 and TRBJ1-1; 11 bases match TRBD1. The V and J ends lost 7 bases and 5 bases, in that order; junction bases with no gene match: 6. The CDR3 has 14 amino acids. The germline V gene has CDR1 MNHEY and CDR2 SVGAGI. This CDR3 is CASTGQGARTEAFF. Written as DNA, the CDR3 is TGTGCCAGCACCGGACAGGGGGCTAGGACTGAAGCTTTCTTT.

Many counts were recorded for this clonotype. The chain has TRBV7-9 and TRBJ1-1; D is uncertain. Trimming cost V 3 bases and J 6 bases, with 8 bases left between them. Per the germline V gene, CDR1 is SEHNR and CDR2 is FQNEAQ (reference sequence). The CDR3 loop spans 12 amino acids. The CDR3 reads CASSFDSSEAFF. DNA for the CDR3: TGTGCCAGCAGCTTTGATTCATCTGAAGCTTTCTTT.

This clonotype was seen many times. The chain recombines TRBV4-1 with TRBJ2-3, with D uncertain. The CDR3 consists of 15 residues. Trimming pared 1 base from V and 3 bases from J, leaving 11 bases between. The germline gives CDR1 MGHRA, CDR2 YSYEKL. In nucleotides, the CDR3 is TGCGCCAGCAGCCAAGTCGGAGTGGGAACAGATACGCAGTATTTT. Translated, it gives CASSQVGVGTDTQYF.

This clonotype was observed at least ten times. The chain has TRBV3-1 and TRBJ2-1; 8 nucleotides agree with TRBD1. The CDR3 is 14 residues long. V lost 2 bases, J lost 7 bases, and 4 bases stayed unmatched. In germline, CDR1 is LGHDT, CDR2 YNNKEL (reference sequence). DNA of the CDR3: TGTGCCAGCAGCCAAACAGGGGGATGGAATGAGCAGTTCTTC. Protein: CASSQTGGWNEQFF.

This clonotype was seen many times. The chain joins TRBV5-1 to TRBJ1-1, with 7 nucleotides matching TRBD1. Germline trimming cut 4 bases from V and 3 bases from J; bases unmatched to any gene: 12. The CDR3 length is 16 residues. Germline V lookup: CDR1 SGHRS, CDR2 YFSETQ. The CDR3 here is CASSPDRTGSDTEAFF. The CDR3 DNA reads TGCGCCAGCAGCCCAGACCGGACAGGTTCGGACACTGAAGCTTTCTTT.

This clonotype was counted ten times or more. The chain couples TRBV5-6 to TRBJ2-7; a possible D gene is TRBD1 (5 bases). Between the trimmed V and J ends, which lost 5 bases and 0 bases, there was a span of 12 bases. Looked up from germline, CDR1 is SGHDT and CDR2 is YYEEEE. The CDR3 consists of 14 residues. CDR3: CASRSATVSYEQYF. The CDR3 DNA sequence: TGTGCCAGCAGATCGGCGACAGTCTCCTACGAGCAGTACTTC. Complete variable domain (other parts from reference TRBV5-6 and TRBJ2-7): DAGVTQSPTHLIKTRGQQVTLRCSPKSGHDTVSWYQQALGQGPQFIFQYYEEEERQRGNFPDRFSGHQFPNYSSELNVNALLLGDSALYLCASRSATVSYEQYFGPGTRLTVT.

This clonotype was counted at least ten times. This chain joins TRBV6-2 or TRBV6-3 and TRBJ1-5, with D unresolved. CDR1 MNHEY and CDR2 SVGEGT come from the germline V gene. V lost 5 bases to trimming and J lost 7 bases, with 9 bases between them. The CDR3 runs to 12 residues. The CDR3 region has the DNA TGTGCCAGCAGTCCCCCTCGACAGCCCCAGCATTTT. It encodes CASSPPRQPQHF.

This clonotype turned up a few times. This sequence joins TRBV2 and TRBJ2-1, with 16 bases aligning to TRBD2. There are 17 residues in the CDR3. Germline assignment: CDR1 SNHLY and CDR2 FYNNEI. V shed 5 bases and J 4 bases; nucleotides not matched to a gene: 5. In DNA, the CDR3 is TGTGCCAGCAGTCCCACGGGACTAGCGGGGGGGTACAATGAGCAGTTCTTC. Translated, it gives CASSPTGLAGGYNEQFF. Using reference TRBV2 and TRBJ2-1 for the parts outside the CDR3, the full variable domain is EPEVTQTPSHQVTQMGQEVILRCVPISNHLYFYWYRQILGQKVEFLVSFYNNEISEKSEIFDDQFSVERPDGSNFTLKIRSTKLEDSAMYFCASSPTGLAGGYNEQFFGPGTRLTVL.

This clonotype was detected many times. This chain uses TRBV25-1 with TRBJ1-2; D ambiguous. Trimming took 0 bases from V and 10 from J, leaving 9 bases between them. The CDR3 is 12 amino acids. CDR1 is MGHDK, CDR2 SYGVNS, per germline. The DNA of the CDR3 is TGTGCCAGCAGTGAATATACCGGAGACTACACCTTC. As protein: CASSEYTGDYTF.

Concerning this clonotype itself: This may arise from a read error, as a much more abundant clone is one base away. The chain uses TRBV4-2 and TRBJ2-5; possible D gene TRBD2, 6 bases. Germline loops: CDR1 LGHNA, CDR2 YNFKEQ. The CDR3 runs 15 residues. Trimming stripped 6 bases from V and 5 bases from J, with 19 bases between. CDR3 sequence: CASSPLRGTHETQYF. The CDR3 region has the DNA TGTGCCAGCAGTCCCTTACGGGGGACCCATGAGACCCAGTACTTC.

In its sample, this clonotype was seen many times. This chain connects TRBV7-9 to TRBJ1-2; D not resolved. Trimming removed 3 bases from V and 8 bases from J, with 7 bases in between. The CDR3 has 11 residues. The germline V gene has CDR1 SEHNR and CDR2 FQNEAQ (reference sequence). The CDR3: CASSFSAGYTF. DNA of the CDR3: TGTGCCAGCAGCTTTTCGGCAGGCTACACCTTC. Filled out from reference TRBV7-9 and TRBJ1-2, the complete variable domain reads DTGVSQNPRHKITKRGQNVTFRCDPISEHNRLYWYRQTLGQGPEFLTYFQNEAQLEKSRLLSDRFSAERPKGSFSTLEIQRTEQGDSAMYLCASSFSAGYTFGSGTRLTVV.

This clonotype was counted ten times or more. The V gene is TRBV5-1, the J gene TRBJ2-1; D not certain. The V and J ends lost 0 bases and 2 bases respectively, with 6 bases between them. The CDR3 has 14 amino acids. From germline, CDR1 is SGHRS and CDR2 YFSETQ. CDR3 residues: CASSLEWTYNEQFF. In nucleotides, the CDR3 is TGCGCCAGCAGCTTGGAGTGGACCTACAATGAGCAGTTCTTC.

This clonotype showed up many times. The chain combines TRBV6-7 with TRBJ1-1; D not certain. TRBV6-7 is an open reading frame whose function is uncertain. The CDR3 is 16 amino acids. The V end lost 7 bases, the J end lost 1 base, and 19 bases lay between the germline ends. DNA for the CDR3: TGTGCCAGCATCTCCCCCCGCCAAGTGAGGAACACTGAAGCTTTCTTT. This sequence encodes CASISPRQVRNTEAFF.

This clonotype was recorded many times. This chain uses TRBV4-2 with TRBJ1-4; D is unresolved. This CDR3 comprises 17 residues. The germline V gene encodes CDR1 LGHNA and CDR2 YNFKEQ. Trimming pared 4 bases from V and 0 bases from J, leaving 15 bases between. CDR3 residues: CASSLHQSVTTNEKLFF. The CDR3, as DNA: TGTGCCAGCAGCCTCCATCAGTCGGTTACAACTAATGAAAAACTGTTTTTT.

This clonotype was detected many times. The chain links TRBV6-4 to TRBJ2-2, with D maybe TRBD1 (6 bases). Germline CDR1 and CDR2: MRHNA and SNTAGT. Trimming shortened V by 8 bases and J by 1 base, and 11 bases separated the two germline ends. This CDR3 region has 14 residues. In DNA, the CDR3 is TGTGCCAGCGGGAAGACAGGGAACACCGGGGAGCTGTTTTTT. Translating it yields CASGKTGNTGELFF.

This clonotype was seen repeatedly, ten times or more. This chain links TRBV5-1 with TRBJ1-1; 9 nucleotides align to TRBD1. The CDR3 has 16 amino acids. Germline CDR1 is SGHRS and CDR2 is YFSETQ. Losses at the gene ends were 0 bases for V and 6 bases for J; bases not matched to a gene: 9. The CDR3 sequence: CASSLADPGQGAEAFF. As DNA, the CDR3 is TGCGCCAGCAGCTTGGCGGACCCGGGACAGGGCGCTGAAGCTTTCTTT.

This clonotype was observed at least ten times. The chain's CDR3 is CASSLGVSEQYF. In nucleotides, the CDR3 is TGTGCCAGCAGCTTAGGAGTGTCCGAGCAGTACTTC. V and J are TRBV7-2 and TRBJ2-7, with D unresolved. V gave up 1 base and J gave up 6 bases, with 7 bases separating them. The CDR3 is 12 residues long. CDR1 and CDR2 from the germline V gene are SGHTA and FQGNSA.

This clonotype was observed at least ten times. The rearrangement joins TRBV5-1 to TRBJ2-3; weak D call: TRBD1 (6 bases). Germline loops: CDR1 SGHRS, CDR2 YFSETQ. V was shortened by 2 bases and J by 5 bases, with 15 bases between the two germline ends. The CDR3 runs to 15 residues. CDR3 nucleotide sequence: TGCGCCAGCAGCTTAACAGGGCCGATAGGAGATACGCAGTATTTT. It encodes CASSLTGPIGDTQYF.

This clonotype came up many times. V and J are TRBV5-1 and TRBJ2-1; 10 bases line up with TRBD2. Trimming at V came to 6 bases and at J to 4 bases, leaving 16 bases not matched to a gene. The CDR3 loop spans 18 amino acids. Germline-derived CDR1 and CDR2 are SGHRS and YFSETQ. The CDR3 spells CASTIGAILAGVYNEQFF. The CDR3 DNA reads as TGCGCCAGCACCATTGGGGCGATTCTAGCGGGGGTTTACAATGAGCAGTTCTTC.

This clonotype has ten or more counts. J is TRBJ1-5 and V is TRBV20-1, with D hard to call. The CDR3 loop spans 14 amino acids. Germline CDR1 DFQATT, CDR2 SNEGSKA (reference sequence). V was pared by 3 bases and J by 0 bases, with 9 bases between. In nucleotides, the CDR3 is TGCAGTGCTAGTCCAGGCGCTAGCAATCAGCCCCAGCATTTT. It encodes CSASPGASNQPQHF.

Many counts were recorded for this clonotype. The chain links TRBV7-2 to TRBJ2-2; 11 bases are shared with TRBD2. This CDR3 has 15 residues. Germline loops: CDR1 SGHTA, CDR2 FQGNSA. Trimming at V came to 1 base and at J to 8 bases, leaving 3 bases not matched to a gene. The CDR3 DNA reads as TGTGCCAGCAGCTTAGTCGGGACTAGCGGTGGGGAGCTGTTTTTT. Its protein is CASSLVGTSGGELFF.

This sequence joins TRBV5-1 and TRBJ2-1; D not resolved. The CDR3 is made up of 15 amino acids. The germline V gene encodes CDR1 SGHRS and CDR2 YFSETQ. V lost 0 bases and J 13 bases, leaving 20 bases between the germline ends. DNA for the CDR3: TGCGCCAGCAGCTTGGACGAGGCTACCGACATTGATCAGTTCTTC. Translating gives CASSLDEATDIDQFF.

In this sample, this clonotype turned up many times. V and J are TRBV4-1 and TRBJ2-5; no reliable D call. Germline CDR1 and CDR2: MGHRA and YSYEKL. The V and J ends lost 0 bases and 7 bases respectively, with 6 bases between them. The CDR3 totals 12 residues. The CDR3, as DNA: TGCGCCAGCAGCCAAGACGTTGGGACCCAGTACTTC. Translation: CASSQDVGTQYF.

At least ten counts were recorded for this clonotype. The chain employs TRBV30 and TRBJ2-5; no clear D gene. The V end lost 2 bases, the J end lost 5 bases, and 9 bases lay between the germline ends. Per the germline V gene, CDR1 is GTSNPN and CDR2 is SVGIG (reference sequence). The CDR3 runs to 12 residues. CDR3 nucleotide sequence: TGTGCCTGGAGTCCGCCCCGGGAGACCCAGTACTTC. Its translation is CAWSPPRETQYF.